This record covers a single T cell receptor (beta chain). Its antigen is currently unknown. This sample also contains other DNA sequences that code for the same CDR3. Trimming took 7 bases from V and 1 from J; bases not matched to a gene: 6. This CDR3 is 15 amino acids long. Germline V gene sequence: CDR1 MNHEY, CDR2 SVGAGI. This specimen belongs to a study of regulatory dendritic cells for organ transplantation. Notes on the study in general: Regulatory dendritic cells appeared to expand memory CD8+ clones less than mature ones. The most alloreactive TCR clonotypes were found in resting memory CD8+ cells. Alloreactive memory CD8+ T cell pools varied considerably between individuals.

Measured with immunoSEQ multiplex PCR; TCRdb has only the in-frame clones, and not every one. This table holds 30,000 or so clones, approximately 82% found once. Sample: naive CD4+ T cells from blood. The subset here: CD45RA+ naive T cells. The clonotype was recovered from a human donor in good health. The chain has TRBV6-5 and TRBJ2-3; 9 nucleotides agree with TRBD2. DNA of the CDR3: TGTGCCAGCACTCCCGGCGGGGGGGGCACAGATACGCAGTATTTT. It codes for CASTPGGGGTDTQYF.